The clone carrying this T cell receptor beta chain is labeled as medium-sized. The antigen remains undetermined. The entry originates in a study of prognosis after radiotherapy for stage I lung cancer. Across the whole study: Each non-small cell lung cancer patient was deemed medically inoperable.

Study-level points and caveats: Reportedly, metastasis status was linked to differences in TRBV and TRBJ usage frequencies. Lower values of Shannon entropy after stereotactic body radiation therapy were seen in patients who developed distant metastases.

Germline lookup yields CDR1 SGHNT and CDR2 YENEEA. Trimming cost V 0 bases and J 6 bases, with 4 bases left between them. The CDR3 has 12 amino acids. The study amplified the TCR beta CDR3 region from genomic DNA. This amplification was carried out by two rounds of multiplex PCR. It was primers specific to each TRBV and TRBJ gene that first-round PCR used. TCRdb independently ran MiXCR on the multiplex PCR reads; one entry per CDR3 protein. The table lists about 30,000 distinct CDR3 sequences, under 60% of them singletons. The sample consisted of PBMCs, taken before or after stereotactic body radiation therapy (not recorded which). The V call is TRBV11-3, the J call TRBJ2-3; D is unclear. The origin of this receptor is a donor aged 50 or older with non-small cell lung cancer. The CDR3 loop is CASSLDRDTQYF. The CDR3 DNA reads as TGTGCCAGCAGCTTAGATCGGGATACGCAGTATTTT.